The clone carrying this TCR beta chain was seen ten or more times. Its antigen is not known. TCRbeta library construction was performed incorporating unique molecular identifiers. TCRdb re-analysed the PCR reads in MiXCR, keeping a single row per CDR3 protein. The table lists under 850,000 distinct CDR3 sequences, about an eighth of them singletons. The data were taken from a study of T-cell reconstitution after alpha-beta-depleted transplantation in children. Study-wide results and limits: From newly produced T cells came most of the T-cell counts and diversity one year after transplant. The study reportedly traced alpha-beta T cells about two months after transplant to several hundred expanded graft clones.

In germline, CDR1 is DFQATT, CDR2 SNEGSKA (reference sequence). Trimming removed 2 bases at V and 4 bases at J, with 11 bases between. This CDR3 comprises 14 residues. This TCR was recovered from a girl aged 2-10 years with congenital amegakaryocytic thrombocytopenia, due to receive a stem cell transplant. This chain connects TRBV20-1 to TRBJ2-2; no clear D. The source was PBMCs, collected before TCRalphabeta/CD19-depleted stem cell transplant. Written as DNA, the CDR3 is TGCAGTGCTAGACCCAGACATCGCACCGGGGAGCTGTTTTTT. It is translated as CSARPRHRTGELFF.